A selection of T cell receptor beta chains follows, all from one sample in a study of shared clonotypes between healthy human individuals. The protocol was immunoSEQ multiplex PCR, while the TCRdb copy is restricted to in-frame clones and leaves out a portion. The data contain over 2 million clones, about 95% of them singletons. Input material: naive CD8+ T cells sorted from blood. These receptors were collected from a man between 18 and 29 years old in good health. Both conserved end residues are part of each CDR3. Each record gives: V gene, J gene, D gene, clone size, CDR3 length, CDR3 protein, CDR3 DNA. D genes are given only for firm matches. Size tells how often a clone was seen (once, few, many) or the class of an expanded clone, and some rows leave it out.

TRBV2	TRBJ2-1	TRBD2	once	15	CASSDPAGGYNEQFF	TGTGCCAGCAGTGACCCAGCGGGGGGCTACAATGAGCAGTTCTTC
TRBV7-9	TRBJ1-2	TRBD1	NA	13	CASSTPGGVGYTF	TGTGCCAGCAGCACCCCAGGGGGCGTTGGCTACACCTTC
TRBV9	TRBJ2-2	TRBD2	NA	16	CASSIDGRPYTGELFF	TGTGCCAGCAGCATCGACGGGAGGCCTTACACCGGGGAGCTGTTTTTT
TRBV27	TRBJ2-7	NA	NA	16	CASSSPMGESGYEQYF	TGTGCCAGCAGTTCGCCGATGGGGGAATCAGGTTACGAGCAGTACTTC
TRBV27	TRBJ2-5	NA	NA	18	CASSPREYVGLEEETQYF	TGTGCCAGCAGCCCAAGGGAGTACGTGGGCCTAGAAGAAGAGACCCAGTACTTC
TRBV5-4	TRBJ1-2	NA	NA	15	CASSNAQEMGYGYTF	TGTGCCAGCAGCAACGCCCAGGAGATGGGCTATGGCTACACCTTC
TRBV15	TRBJ2-1	NA	NA	14	CATSSHLVRPEQFF	TGTGCCACCAGCAGCCACCTTGTGCGGCCAGAGCAGTTCTTC
TRBV5-1	TRBJ1-3	NA	NA	15	CASSLEQGSGNTIYF	TGCGCCAGCAGCTTGGAACAGGGCTCTGGAAACACCATATATTTT
TRBV13	TRBJ2-1	NA	NA	15	CASSPAITPYNEQFF	TGTGCCAGCAGCCCCGCGATAACTCCCTACAATGAGCAGTTCTTC
TRBV2	TRBJ1-1	TRBD1	once	18	CASSEALITGAPNTEAFF	TGTGCCAGCAGTGAAGCGCTTATCACAGGGGCCCCGAACACTGAAGCTTTCTTT
TRBV5-6	TRBJ1-1	TRBD1	NA	15	CASSSERTGGTEAFF	TGTGCCAGCAGCTCAGAAAGGACAGGGGGCACTGAAGCTTTCTTT
TRBV27	TRBJ2-3	NA	NA	14	CASSLGAVADTQYF	TGTGCCAGCAGTCTGGGGGCCGTGGCAGATACGCAGTATTTT
TRBV30	TRBJ1-2	TRBD1	NA	12	CASGQGARGYTF	TGTGCCTCGGGACAGGGGGCGCGCGGCTACACCTTC
TRBV7-8	TRBJ2-7	TRBD1	NA	14	CASSSGGRSYEQYF	TGTGCCAGCAGCTCAGGGGGCAGGTCCTACGAGCAGTACTTC
TRBV21-1	TRBJ1-1	NA	NA	14	CASSKRGPIAEAFF	TGTGCCAGCAGCAAAAGGGGTCCTATAGCTGAAGCTTTCTTT
TRBV5-8	TRBJ2-2	TRBD1	NA	15	CASSKGQVNTGELFF	TGTGCCAGCAGCAAGGGACAGGTTAACACCGGGGAGCTGTTTTTT
TRBV4-1	TRBJ1-5	NA	NA	11	CASGGNQPQHF	TGCGCCAGCGGGGGAAATCAGCCCCAGCATTTT
TRBV19	TRBJ1-6	NA	NA	15	CATRDASSYNSPLHF	TGTGCCACCAGGGACGCCAGCTCCTATAATTCACCCCTCCACTTT
TRBV5-1	TRBJ1-2	NA	once	13	CASSFGWDYGYTF	TGCGCCAGCAGTTTTGGTTGGGACTATGGCTACACCTTC
TRBV5-1	TRBJ2-7	NA	NA	14	CASRLVDGGYEQYF	TGCGCCAGCAGGTTAGTAGACGGCGGCTACGAGCAGTACTTC
TRBV4-3	TRBJ2-1	NA	NA	13	CASSPTGLDEQFF	TGCGCCAGCAGCCCTACAGGGTTAGATGAGCAGTTCTTC
TRBV27	TRBJ1-6	NA	NA	16	CASSPITGFYNSPLHF	TGTGCCAGCAGCCCTATTACAGGGTTCTATAATTCACCCCTCCACTTT
TRBV18	TRBJ2-5	TRBD2	NA	18	CASSPPTSGRARQETQYF	TGTGCCAGCTCACCACCGACTAGCGGGAGGGCGCGGCAAGAGACCCAGTACTTC
TRBV28	TRBJ2-7	TRBD2	NA	13	CASTIAGSYEQYF	TGTGCCAGCACCATAGCGGGGTCCTACGAGCAGTACTTC
TRBV6-6	TRBJ2-5	TRBD2	once	15	CASSYSGGVTETQYF	TGTGCCAGCAGTTATTCCGGGGGGGTTACGGAGACCCAGTACTTC
TRBV4-1	TRBJ1-5	NA	NA	16	CASSQGPGGGNQPQHF	TGCGCCAGCAGCCAGGGTCCGGGGGGTGGCAATCAGCCCCAGCATTTT
TRBV7-2	TRBJ2-7	NA	NA	15	CASSSPPHPRWEQYF	TGTGCCAGCAGCTCCCCCCCCCACCCTAGGTGGGAGCAGTACTTC
TRBV2	TRBJ1-4	TRBD1	NA	15	CASSVTGTTNEKLFF	TGTGCCAGCAGTGTGACAGGGACAACTAATGAAAAACTGTTTTTT
TRBV4-1	TRBJ2-5	NA	NA	11	CASSSGETQYF	TGCGCCAGCAGTTCTGGTGAGACCCAGTACTTC
TRBV6-4	TRBJ1-2	NA	NA	14	CASSETSEGYGYTF	TGTGCCAGCAGTGAGACATCGGAGGGCTATGGCTACACCTTC
TRBV7-9	TRBJ2-5	NA	NA	13	CASSFPLGETQYF	TGTGCCAGCAGCTTCCCTCTGGGAGAGACCCAGTACTTC
TRBV11-2	TRBJ2-7	NA	NA	14	CASSFGGTTYEQYF	TGTGCCAGCAGCTTTGGAGGGACGACCTACGAGCAGTACTTC
TRBV6-5	TRBJ2-7	TRBD1	NA	15	CASSYSGQGPYEQYF	TGTGCCAGCAGTTACTCGGGACAGGGTCCCTACGAGCAGTACTTC
TRBV11-2	TRBJ1-1	TRBD1	NA	18	CASSLWEKLDRGDTEAFF	TGTGCCAGCAGCTTATGGGAAAAACTGGACAGGGGCGACACTGAAGCTTTCTTT
TRBV27	TRBJ2-5	NA	NA	15	CASNLYPGDQETQYF	TGTGCCAGCAACCTTTATCCGGGTGACCAAGAGACCCAGTACTTC
TRBV7-9	TRBJ1-4	NA	NA	13	CASSYPHNEKLFF	TGTGCCAGCAGCTACCCCCACAATGAAAAACTGTTTTTT
TRBV5-1	TRBJ2-7	TRBD1	NA	14	CASSSGQGAGEQYF	TGCGCCAGCAGCTCTGGACAGGGGGCAGGGGAGCAGTACTTC
TRBV6-5	TRBJ2-5	NA	NA	15	CASSYSGGGQETQYF	TGTGCCAGCAGTTACTCGGGAGGGGGGCAAGAGACCCAGTACTTC
TRBV10-2	TRBJ2-3	TRBD2	NA	14	CATRAGGRTDTQYF	TGCGCCACCCGAGCGGGGGGTCGCACAGATACGCAGTATTTT
TRBV30	TRBJ1-5	NA	NA	12	CAWSRQNQPQHF	TGTGCCTGGAGTAGGCAGAATCAGCCCCAGCATTTT
TRBV13	TRBJ2-3	TRBD2	NA	15	CASSTSGGYTDTQYF	TGTGCCAGCAGCACTAGCGGGGGTTACACAGATACGCAGTATTTT
TRBV19	TRBJ2-3	NA	NA	15	CASSIGNFLSDTQYF	TGTGCCAGTAGTATCGGGAATTTCTTATCAGATACGCAGTATTTT
TRBV27	TRBJ2-7	TRBD1	NA	16	CASSFSQGAKALEQYF	TGTGCCAGCAGTTTCTCCCAGGGGGCGAAGGCGCTCGAGCAGTACTTC
TRBV19	TRBJ2-1	NA	NA	14	CATSDSAIYNEQFF	TGTGCCACCTCGGACTCAGCCATATACAATGAGCAGTTCTTC
TRBV9	TRBJ2-2	TRBD1	NA	15	CASSERTGPTGELFF	TGTGCCAGCAGCGAACGGACAGGGCCCACCGGGGAGCTGTTTTTT
TRBV5-1	TRBJ2-3	NA	NA	13	CASSLTSTDTQYF	TGCGCCAGCAGCTTGACTAGCACAGATACGCAGTATTTT